This TCR beta chain was sequenced during a study of blood T cell repertoires in COVID-19. The overall study: T cells, B-cell-depleted T cells, or PBMCs provided the cDNA or gDNA that served as material.

Under the authors' procedure: It was from reference gene primer amplification that nucleated cell counts were estimated. Measured with immunoSEQ multiplex PCR; TCRdb has only the in-frame clones, and not every one. That table is the source of V, J and clone size, and D and trimming were worked out from the DNA. The sample carries some 380,000 clones, around 87% recorded once. Individuals aged 18 to 89 years were recruited from fewer than 30 US areas. Two negative PCRs, clearance, or symptom resolution had been documented for recovered Cohort 3 donors. The V end was cut by 8 bases, the J end by 3 bases, with 13 bases between. This CDR3 region has 13 residues.

The sample was PBMCs or T cells enriched from blood (not recorded which). The J gene is TRBJ1-1, the V gene TRBV12-3 or TRBV12-4, with D tentatively TRBD1 (5 bases). The sequence derives from a man aged 30-40 years who had recovered from COVID-19. The CDR3 protein is CASGWGGDTEAFF. DNA of the CDR3: TGTGCCAGCGGATGGGGGGGGGACACTGAAGCTTTCTTT.